This TCR beta chain originates from a study of cytomegalovirus exposure and HLA in healthy donors (dated by TCRdb to between 2016 and 2019). The study in broad terms: In an earlier analysis of some 550 of the donors, about 260 Gb of sequence data and approximately 120 million unique TCR beta sequences from 150 million to 200 million T cells were reported. Class I and class II HLA loci were covered by the typing at four-digit resolution. To decide whether each TCR beta V gene segment behaved as functional or pseudogenic, an earlier analysis of approximately 600 of the donors relied on high-throughput TCR beta sequencing. In addition to the first cohort of 666 subjects, a separate validation cohort of 100 to 150 different subjects was used. Typing coverage varied by locus: roughly 620-630 donors for A, B, C, DRB1 and DQB1; more than 500 for DQA1; over 600 for DPA1; 400 to 480 for DPB1. On average, roughly 240,000 unique TCR beta nucleotide sequences were sequenced per donor among about 400 genotyped donors of the cohort, with 15% to 20% of those sequences being non-productive. A later analysis re-examined previously published TCR beta repertoires from more than 650 donors and added high-resolution HLA genotyping to investigate patterns of TCR occurrence. The T cell repertoires of around 730 subjects were profiled by immunosequencing and related to cytomegalovirus serostatus. Roughly 310 gigabases of sequencing data and approximately 84 million unique TCR sequences were included in an early release covering under 650 HLA-typed donors. Genome-wide SNP genotypes for about 55% of the roughly 670 donors were used in a later genetic analysis, which treated that subset as a discovery cohort. To predict cytomegalovirus infection status, the study brought together high-throughput TCR immunosequencing, statistical association of individual TCRs with disease status, and machine learning. The study was designed to test whether signatures of past pathogen exposure could be identified by cataloging public T cell receptors. All discovery cohort repertoires had been generated using a single sequencing platform. Among the roughly 430 genotyped donors, more than 70% belonged to the genetic ancestry cluster associated with self-reported Caucasian donors. Donor age, sex, ethnicity and CMV serostatus were compiled alongside the repertoire data. The later analysis used no new phenotypic data to find candidate immune exposures, relying instead on TCR beta sequences and their occurrence across donors. Because of strong linkage in the cohort, roughly five DR-DQ haplotypes were treated as single units for association and clustering. Broader findings and caveats from the paper: The authors suggested that the approach could potentially be extended to other disease states and immunological phenotypes. Immune exposure information for the cohort was limited to CMV serostatus. The study gave a list of under 200 TCR beta chains associated with cytomegalovirus. In vitro tests confirmed that a few of the cytomegalovirus-associated TCR beta chains recognize cytomegalovirus antigens. Broadly in line with IMGT annotations, most TCR beta V segments showed up in productive rearrangements about 87% or about 30% of the time in an earlier analysis of around 550 of the donors. A cluster of highly shared sequence variants was judged likely to represent a technical artifact of the sequencing pipeline. A further reported finding was that TCR beta sequences accurately predicted the HLA-A and HLA-B alleles for most subjects in the first cohort. An association between a missense DCLRE1C variant and V-gene and J-gene trimming of TCR beta chains was found in a later genetic analysis and replicated in an independent cohort. Compared with the roughly 600-donor mean, donors in an Asian-associated ancestry cluster had fewer N-insertions in productive TCRs, according to a later genetic analysis. A later analysis reported that several top co-occurrence clusters appeared linked to parvovirus B19, influenza, CMV and Epstein-Barr virus. In a later analysis, about 17,000 TCR beta sequences were associated with specific HLA alleles at a false discovery rate of 0.05. In a later analysis, HLA-associated TCR beta chains showed more clonal expansion and lower generation probabilities than non-associated chains that were equally common. The classifier was reported to diagnose cytomegalovirus status with high specificity and sensitivity in both the original and validation cohorts. In this cohort, only TCR beta chains were sequenced, and detectable features were limited by the absence of alpha or paired-chain data. When HLA alleles, especially DR and DQ, strongly co-occurred, TCR associations were difficult to assign to individual alleles. Linkage disequilibrium might explain the correlated functional status among segregating V segments, but an unknown experimental factor could not be ruled out. While some public TCRs were present in many individuals, most TCR sequences turned up only very rarely across donors. Because some donors lacked HLA typing at each locus, the association tests relied only on the typed subset. A later analysis found that TCR association rates varied across HLA loci, with DRB1 alleles showing the most associated TCRs and HLA-C alleles the fewest. In a later analysis, most CMV-associated TCR beta chains were found to appear HLA-restricted, with HLA associations seemingly driven largely by CMV exposure. Some IMGT-functional V segments, including TRBV6-2 and TRBV6-3, could not be distinguished by the 87-base-pair reads and were therefore excluded. Presence/absence analyses assumed roughly uniform sequencing depth across donors, an assumption that may not hold. Approximately 16 rarely observed V segments, including chromosome 9 orphons, were excluded from the earlier analysis of approximately 600 of the donors because counts were too low.

The CDR3 runs 17 amino acids, cysteine and phenylalanine included. Here the CDR3 DNA is all that survives: 51 bases in frame from base 1. V loses 0 bases at its end and J loses 2 bases; junction bases beyond the gene matches: 6. The germline V gene yields MGHRA for CDR1 and YSYEKL for CDR2. Libraries came from the immunoSEQ multiplex PCR assay. For the multiplex PCR, a mixture combining 60 forward primers for TCR Vbeta segments and 13 reverse primers for TCR Jbeta segments was used. A multiplex PCR assay on genomic DNA amplified the CDR3 region of rearranged TCR beta genes. On the Illumina HiSeq System, the amplified TCR beta libraries were sequenced as 87-base-pair reads. Per the original workflow: A later analysis counted about 80 million unique TCR beta chains across the 550 to 750 repertoires, and 10 million to 12 million of these chains were shared by at least two donors. Raw reads were error-corrected and collapsed into unique sequences with a nearest-neighbor algorithm that merged closely related sequences to remove PCR and sequencing errors. V, D and J gene segments were assigned by aligning CDR3 sequences to IMGT reference sequences. For a sequence to be retained, a match of at least six nucleotides to both a V gene segment and a J gene segment was required. Rearrangements were called productive when the CDR3 lacked stop codons and stayed in frame with V and J; all others were non-productive. CDR3 was defined by IMGT convention, running from the second conserved V-encoded cysteine to the conserved J-encoded phenylalanine. Sequences without an unambiguous match to a single V gene segment were excluded from the earlier analysis of over 500 of the donors. An earlier analysis of 450 to 650 of the donors called V segments functional above 56.7% productive rearrangements and segregating when the between-donor standard deviation exceeded 5%. A statistical classification framework was built for diagnosing cytomegalovirus status from the catalog of TCR beta chain sequences. In a later analysis, V and J genes were assigned by comparing TCR nucleotide sequences against IMGT/GENE-DB human TR gene sequences. Using the TCRdist pipeline, a later analysis assigned CDR3 sequences along with most-parsimonious VDJ recombination scenarios. In a later analysis, each TCR beta chain was defined by its CDR3 amino acid sequence together with its V-gene family, and reads without a unique V-gene family were excluded. A later analysis removed 500 to 650 highly shared, low-generation-probability nucleotide sequences to deal with suspected cross-contamination and a sequencing artifact. A later analysis calculated a clonal expansion index for each public chain from normalized within-repertoire ranks of inferred template counts. In a later analysis, generation probabilities were computed with a VDJ recombination model fitted to out-of-frame rearrangements, and the resulting probabilities were checked against IGoR. A later analysis scored TCR-TCR, TCR-HLA and TCR-CMV co-occurrence with hypergeometric tests, applying a repertoire-size bias correction to TCR pairs. A later analysis estimated false discovery rates by permuting HLA or CMV assignments 20 times. In a later analysis, co-occurring TCRs were grouped with DBSCAN, and TCRdist sequence similarity was added when clustering was performed within HLA-allele-positive subsets. Repertoires with fewer than 30,000 or more than 120,000 public chains, plus five repertoires with anomalous nucleotide sharing, were excluded from co-occurrence clustering. In TCRdb, the immuneACCESS table is reduced to in-frame sequences with V and J assigned. These tables do not hold every clone; where another copy was compared, an unresolved V gene accounts for under half, and the others remain unexplained. For V, J and clone size, that table is used; D and trimming come from the DNA. For this sample the table gives some 84,000 clones, of which around 80% were detected only once. 2% to 3% of the sample lies in the top ten.

The cohort comprised 710 or so healthy bone marrow donors. At the time of sampling, all cohort members were nominally healthy, though unrecorded immune exposures were likely present. The donor tested CMV seropositive and was one of the 289 seropositive cohort members. A peripheral blood sample was provided by each donor, and peripheral blood mononuclear cells were used for TCR beta sequencing. Genomic DNA extraction from the blood cell samples was performed with the Qiagen DNeasy Blood Extraction Kit. With respect to this clone: What antigen it recognizes has not been identified. Nothing much larger sits one base from this clone, and base qualities are not available.

Material for sequencing was PBMCs. Recombination joined TRBV4-1 with TRBJ2-1; 8 of the junction bases match TRBD2. The TCR sequence derives from a male donor in good health and CMV-seropositive. The sequenced DNA is TGCGCCAGCAGCCAAGAAGCGGGGGCGGGGGCCTACAATGAGCAGTTCTTC. This gives the protein CASSQEAGAGAYNEQFF.